The 24 T cell receptor beta chains below come from one sample, sequenced in a study of blood T cell repertoires in COVID-19. TCRdb's copy holds only in-frame clones and misses some; the assay was immunoSEQ multiplex PCR. Of 85,000 to 95,000 clones in the sample, 70% to 90% were seen once. The sample consisted of peripheral blood. These receptor sequences come from a human donor with acute or convalescent COVID-19. The donor label of this sample is uncertain.

The V gene is TRBV29-1, the J gene TRBJ2-3; D might be TRBD2 (5 bases). CDR3 length: 12 amino acids. CDR1 and CDR2 (germline): SQVTM, ANQGSEA. V lost 3 bases to trimming and J lost 4 bases, with 8 bases between them. The CDR3 loop reads CSVDEGADTQYF. CDR3 coding DNA: TGCAGCGTTGACGAGGGCGCAGATACGCAGTATTTT.

V is TRBV7-9 and J is TRBJ1-2; 12 nucleotides line up with TRBD1. Germline V gives CDR1 SEHNR, CDR2 FQNEAQ (reference sequence). Trimming took 5 bases from V and 3 from J; bases not matched to a gene: 10. The CDR3 sequence is 17 residues long. The CDR3 sequence: CASSLDWGQGAHYGYTF. CDR3 bases: TGTGCCAGCAGCCTAGACTGGGGACAGGGGGCTCACTATGGCTACACCTTC.

This rearrangement joins TRBV7-9 to TRBJ1-4, with TRBD1 matching over 12 bases. There are 17 residues in the CDR3. The germline V gene encodes CDR1 SEHNR and CDR2 FQNEAQ (reference sequence). J was trimmed by 4 bases and V by 5 bases; bases with no gene match: 8. The CDR3 loop reads CASSSRDRGRLNEKLFF. As DNA, the CDR3 is TGTGCCAGCAGCAGCCGGGACAGGGGGCGCCTTAATGAAAAACTGTTTTTT. Using reference TRBV7-9 and TRBJ1-4 for the parts outside the CDR3, the full variable domain is DTGVSQNPRHKITKRGQNVTFRCDPISEHNRLYWYRQTLGQGPEFLTYFQNEAQLEKSRLLSDRFSAERPKGSFSTLEIQRTEQGDSAMYLCASSSRDRGRLNEKLFFGSGTQLSVL.

This clone was found a few times. V and J are TRBV30 and TRBJ2-2; possibly TRBD1 for D (5 bases). This CDR3 is 13 amino acids long. In germline, CDR1 is GTSNPN, CDR2 SVGIG (reference sequence). V was clipped by 2 bases and J by 6 bases, with 10 bases between them. The CDR3 protein is CAWSPRAAGELFF. The CDR3 DNA follows: TGTGCCTGGAGTCCCAGGGCCGCCGGGGAGCTGTTTTTT. The full variable domain, in which reference TRBV30 and TRBJ2-2 provide the parts outside the CDR3, is SQTIHQWPATLVQPVGSPLSLECTVEGTSNPNLYWYRQAAGRGLQLLFYSVGIGQISSEVPQNLSASRPQDRQFILSSKKLLLSDSGFYLCAWSPRAAGELFFGEGSRLTVL.

This sequence joins TRBV5-1 and TRBJ1-4; the match to TRBD1 covers 9 bases. The germline gives CDR1 SGHRS, CDR2 YFSETQ. Trimming removed 5 bases from V and 8 bases from J; junction bases left unmatched: 7. The CDR3 length is 14 residues. The DNA for the CDR3 is TGCGCCAGCAGTACAGGGGGCGCGGGAGAAAAACTGTTTTTT. It specifies CASSTGGAGEKLFF.

The chain combines TRBV3-1 (or the pseudogene TRBV3-2) with TRBJ1-4; D uncertain. This CDR3 has 13 amino acids. CDR1 and CDR2 from the germline V gene are LGHDT and YNNKEL (reference sequence). Trimming shortened V by 0 bases and J by 8 bases, and 7 bases separated the two germline ends. CDR3 protein: CASSQDQEEKLFF. DNA for the CDR3: TGTGCCAGCAGCCAAGATCAGGAAGAAAAACTGTTTTTT.

The rearrangement joins TRBV5-8 to TRBJ1-3; D call uncertain. The CDR3 runs to 14 residues. Trimming removed 4 bases from V and 1 base from J, with 9 bases in between. The V gene's germline CDR1 is SGHTS and CDR2 YDEGEE. Here the CDR3 reads CASSRERSGNTIYF. CDR3 bases: TGTGCCAGCAGCCGAGAACGGTCTGGAAACACCATATATTTT. The complete variable domain, with remaining parts taken from reference TRBV5-8 and TRBJ1-3, reads EAGVTQSPTHLIKTRGQQATLRCSPISGHTSVYWYQQALGLGLQFLLWYDEGEERNRGNFPPRFSGRQFPNYSSELNVNALELEDSALYLCASSRERSGNTIYFGEGSWLTVV.

This sequence joins TRBV9 and TRBJ2-7; 8 bases map to TRBD1. V was clipped by 0 bases and J by 4 bases; unmatched bases: 6. CDR1 and CDR2 from the germline V gene are SGDLS and YYNGEE. The CDR3 has 15 amino acids. This CDR3 reads CASSVAPGQGYEQYF. The CDR3 DNA is TGTGCCAGCAGCGTAGCTCCCGGACAGGGTTACGAGCAGTACTTC.

The V and J genes are TRBV19 and TRBJ1-2; TRBD1 is a possible D gene (6 bases). Trimming stripped 8 bases from V and 3 bases from J, with 16 bases between. CDR1 and CDR2 (germline): LNHDA, SQIVND (reference sequence). This CDR3 is built from 14 residues. This CDR3 reads CASYNDRPDYGYTF. CDR3 in DNA: TGTGCCAGTTACAACGACAGGCCTGACTATGGCTACACCTTC.

This chain links TRBV5-1 with TRBJ2-4; TRBD2 matches 12 bases. Germline CDR1 SGHRS, CDR2 YFSETQ. CDR3 length equals 15 residues. V gave up 0 bases and J gave up 7 bases; unmatched junction bases: 2. The CDR3 region is CASSLETSGGNIQYF. CDR3 nucleotides: TGCGCCAGCAGCTTGGAAACTAGCGGGGGGAACATTCAGTACTTC.

This clone has just one count. This chain links TRBV7-9 with TRBJ1-2, with D maybe TRBD1 (5 bases). The CDR3 runs 12 residues. V was clipped by 1 base and J by 8 bases, with 8 bases between them. Per the germline V gene, CDR1 is SEHNR and CDR2 is FQNEAQ (reference sequence). This CDR3 is CASSLGRVGYTF. Here the CDR3 DNA reads TGTGCCAGCAGCTTAGGCAGGGTAGGCTACACCTTC.

This clone was observed once. The CDR3 nucleotides are TGTGCCAGCAGCCGCCGGGACAGGGGCACAGATACGCAGTATTTT. Translating it yields CASSRRDRGTDTQYF. The chain joins TRBV6-6 to TRBJ2-3; TRBD1 agrees at 9 bases. The length of the CDR3 is 15 residues. Germline-derived CDR1 and CDR2 are MNHNY and SVGAGI (reference sequence). V was pared by 6 bases and J by 1 base, with 5 bases of the junction left unmatched.

The rearrangement uses TRBV28 and TRBJ1-1; D is uncertain. The CDR3 consists of 15 residues. Germline V gives CDR1 MDHEN, CDR2 SYDVKM. V was clipped by 4 bases and J by 6 bases, with 18 bases between them. CDR3 sequence reads: CASSSPSASRSEAFF. The CDR3 DNA is TGTGCCAGCAGTTCTCCCTCCGCCTCGAGGTCTGAAGCTTTCTTT.

The gene calls are TRBV6-2 or TRBV6-3 and TRBJ2-5; 11 positions match TRBD2. V trimming: 4 bases; J trimming: 5 bases; junction bases outside the gene matches: 15. Looked up from germline, CDR1 is MNHEY and CDR2 is SVGEGT. The CDR3 totals 18 residues. The CDR3 protein is CASSSRPGTSGPHETQYF. The CDR3 bases are TGTGCCAGCAGTTCCCGGCCCGGGACTAGCGGCCCCCACGAGACCCAGTACTTC.

The chain links TRBV28 to TRBJ1-1, with a weak D call TRBD1 (5 bases). The CDR3 extends over 17 amino acids. Per germline, CDR1 MDHEN and CDR2 SYDVKM. The germline V and J ends were trimmed by 6 bases and 0 bases, with 20 bases remaining between them. The CDR3 is CASSSPQLGAMNTEAFF. CDR3 nucleotide sequence: TGTGCCAGCAGCTCCCCCCAATTAGGGGCAATGAACACTGAAGCTTTCTTT.

This clone came up once. The chain carries TRBV20-1 and TRBJ2-7; D call uncertain. Trimming took off 2 bases at V and 5 bases at J, with 7 bases between the two ends. The CDR3 is made up of 11 amino acids. The V gene's germline CDR1 is DFQATT and CDR2 SNEGSKA (reference sequence). CDR3 coding DNA: TGCAGTGCTAGACCCCGGGACGAGCAGTACTTC. Translation gives CSARPRDEQYF.

The rearrangement uses TRBV15 and TRBJ1-1, with TRBD1 identical over 9 bases. Trimming took 3 bases from V and 5 from J; bases not matched to a gene: 10. This CDR3 is built from 16 residues. The V gene's germline CDR1 is LNHNV and CDR2 YYDKDF (reference sequence). The CDR3 coding sequence is TGTGCCACCAGCAGGAATCCGGGACAGGGAAATACTGAAGCTTTCTTT. It is translated as CATSRNPGQGNTEAFF.

The chain employs TRBV21-1 and TRBJ1-2; the table assigns TRBD1, which was not confirmed against the DNA. TRBV21-1 counts as a pseudogene. The CDR3 extends over 17 amino acids. The CDR3 region has the DNA TGTGCCAGCAGCCGCCGGGACAGGAGGGTGGGCAACTATGGCTACACCTTC. This gives the protein CASSRRDRRVGNYGYTF.

The chain combines TRBV3-1 (or the pseudogene TRBV3-2) with TRBJ1-2; TRBD1 aligns across 11 bases. The CDR3 totals 15 residues. Germline CDR1 reads LGHDT; CDR2 reads YNNKEL (reference sequence). Unmatched junction bases numbered 1, after V lost 1 base and J lost 3 bases. CDR3 coding DNA: TGTGCCAGCAGCCAAGGGACAGGGGGCCACTATGGCTACACCTTC. Its protein product is CASSQGTGGHYGYTF.

This clone was seen once. The chain links TRBV19 to TRBJ1-2; 8 bases fit TRBD1. The CDR3 is 14 amino acids. V shed 3 bases, J shed 6 bases, and the junction held 6 bases outside the gene matches. Germline V gene data show CDR1 as LNHDA and CDR2 as SQIVND (reference sequence). The CDR3 DNA reads as TGTGCCAGTAGTATGACAGGGGAAGCGAATGGCTACACCTTC. Encoded protein: CASSMTGEANGYTF.

This clone appeared once. The chain recombines TRBV5-1 with TRBJ1-1; TRBD1 agrees at 9 bases. CDR1 and CDR2 from the germline V gene are SGHRS and YFSETQ. The V gene end was trimmed by 0 bases and the J gene end by 1 base; junction bases not matched to a gene: 4. The CDR3 sequence is 16 residues long. The CDR3 is CASSLETGGRNTEAFF. The CDR3 coding sequence is TGCGCCAGCAGCTTGGAGACAGGGGGGCGGAACACTGAAGCTTTCTTT.

The chain recombines TRBV27 with TRBJ2-7; TRBD1 aligns across 8 bases. Losses at the gene ends were 6 bases for V and 6 bases for J; bases not matched to a gene: 4. Germline CDR1 MNHEY, CDR2 SMNVEV (reference sequence). This CDR3 contains 12 residues. This CDR3 reads CASSATGGEQYF. Here the CDR3 DNA reads TGTGCCAGCAGCGCCACAGGGGGCGAGCAGTACTTC.

The chain couples TRBV5-1 to TRBJ1-6; 9 bases align to TRBD1. V was pared by 4 bases and J by 6 bases, with 5 bases of the junction left unmatched. CDR1 is SGHRS, CDR2 YFSETQ, per germline. This CDR3 contains 15 residues. This CDR3 reads CASSPKGQGNSPLHF. CDR3 DNA sequence: TGCGCCAGCAGCCCAAAGGGACAGGGTAATTCACCCCTCCACTTT.

The rearrangement links TRBV9 to TRBJ2-2, with D possibly matching TRBD2 (7 bases). Looked up from germline, CDR1 is SGDLS and CDR2 is YYNGEE. Trimming shortened V by 1 base and J by 7 bases, and 17 bases separated the two germline ends. The CDR3 consists of 16 residues. CDR3 sequence: CASSVRGGEFSGELFF. The CDR3 nucleotides read TGTGCCAGCAGCGTAAGAGGGGGGGAGTTCAGCGGGGAGCTGTTTTTT.